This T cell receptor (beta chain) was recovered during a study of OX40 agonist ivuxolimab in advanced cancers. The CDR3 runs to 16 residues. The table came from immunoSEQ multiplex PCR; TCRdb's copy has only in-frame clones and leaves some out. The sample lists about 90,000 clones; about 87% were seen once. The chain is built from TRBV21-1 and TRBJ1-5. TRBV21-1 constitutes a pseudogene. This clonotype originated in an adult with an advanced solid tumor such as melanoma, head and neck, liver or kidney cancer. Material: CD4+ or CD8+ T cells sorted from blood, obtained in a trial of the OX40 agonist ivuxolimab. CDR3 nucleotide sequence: TGTGCCAGCAGCCCTAGCTCTACAGCGAGCAATCAGCCCCAGCATTTT. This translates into CASSPSSTASNQPQHF.